The 7 T cell receptor beta chains presented below share a single source sample, sequenced in a study of OX40 agonist ivuxolimab in advanced cancers. The method was immunoSEQ multiplex PCR; TCRdb's version includes in-frame clones alone and lacks a portion of them. In the table there are about 100,000 clones, 86% of which are singletons. Sequenced material: CD4+ or CD8+ T cells sorted from blood, taken in a trial of the OX40 agonist ivuxolimab. The receptors here all came from an adult with an advanced solid tumor such as melanoma, head and neck, liver or kidney cancer.

The CDR3 loop reads CASSSAGGTGGMNTEAFF. In DNA form, the CDR3 reads TGTGCCAGCAGCTCCGCCGGAGGGACAGGGGGCATGAACACTGAAGCTTTCTTT. The chain combines TRBV13 with TRBJ1-1, with 12 bases that match TRBD1. The J segment lost 0 bases and the V segment lost 4 bases, leaving 9 bases of the junction unmatched. Germline V lookup: CDR1 PRHDT, CDR2 FYEKMQ (reference sequence). The CDR3 spans 18 residues.

V usage is TRBV19 and J usage is TRBJ2-1; TRBD2 matches 9 bases. The CDR3 is made up of 15 amino acids. CDR1 is LNHDA and CDR2 is SQIVND in the germline V gene (reference sequence). Unmatched junction bases numbered 6, after V lost 3 bases and J lost 6 bases. The CDR3 sequence is CASSIRGLARNEQFF. In DNA, the CDR3 is TGTGCCAGTAGTATCCGGGGACTAGCTCGCAATGAGCAGTTCTTC.

The chain carries TRBV7-8 and TRBJ1-2; weak D call: TRBD1 (6 bases). Germline CDR1 and CDR2: SGHVS and FQNEAQ. Trimming left V 3 bases short and J 8 bases short, with 16 bases between. The CDR3 totals 14 residues. The DNA of the CDR3 is TGTGCCAGCAGCTTGATCCCGGGACACAGGGGCTACACCTTC. Its protein product is CASSLIPGHRGYTF.

With regard to this clone: Sequence at one end of the junction differs from germline and may be a read error. The genes are TRBV6-1 and TRBJ2-7; the match to TRBD2 covers 9 bases. The CDR3 has 14 amino acids. Germline V gene data show CDR1 as MNHNS and CDR2 as SASEGT. CDR3 bases: TGTGCCAGCAGTGAAAGCGGGGGGAGCTTCCTTGACGGATTC. It yields the protein CASSESGGSFLDGF.

This clone was picked up one time. The chain couples TRBV7-6 to TRBJ2-1, with D unresolved. The V end was cut by 5 bases, the J end by 1 base, with 6 bases between. The CDR3 contains 13 residues. Germline V gene data show CDR1 as SGHVS and CDR2 as FNYEAQ. The CDR3 is CASSPGSYNEQFF. As DNA, the CDR3 is TGTGCCAGCAGCCCCGGGTCCTACAATGAGCAGTTCTTC.

This chain uses TRBV6-6 with TRBJ1-1, with 7 nucleotides matching TRBD1. This CDR3 comprises 13 residues. V gave up 2 bases and J gave up 3 bases; unmatched junction bases: 0. Germline lookup yields CDR1 MNHNY and CDR2 SVGAGI (reference sequence). The CDR3 nucleotides are TGTGCCAGCAGTTACACAGGGGACACTGAAGCTTTCTTT. As protein: CASSYTGDTEAFF.

The chain couples TRBV6-5 to TRBJ1-2; D unclear. The V end was cut by 2 bases, the J end by 0 bases, with 7 bases between. The CDR3 runs 14 residues. Germline V gene data show CDR1 as MNHEY and CDR2 as SVGAGI. The CDR3 DNA follows: TGTGCCAGCAGTTACGGGCCAGCTAACTATGGCTACACCTTC. This gives the protein CASSYGPANYGYTF.